These 12 T cell receptor beta chains share one sample of origin, sequenced in a study of Ad26.COV2.S vaccination and SARS-CoV-2 variants. The assay was immunoSEQ multiplex PCR, and TCRdb's table has in-frame clones only and misses some. This table has hundreds of thousands of clones, 85% to 90% appearing once. Treatment of the sample: 15 to 20 received Ad26.COV2.S at low or high dose, single or two shots; roughly 5 received placebo; per-sample allocation not given. Samples analyzed were those drawn on day 63 after the first vaccine or placebo injection. Here the sequenced sample was peripheral blood, taken in a trial of Ad26.COV2.S vaccine versus placebo. The receptors were gathered from a person between 18 and 65 years old who received the Ad26.COV2.S COVID-19 vaccine or a placebo.

The chain recombines TRBV28 with TRBJ1-1; D is perhaps TRBD1 (5 bases). From germline, CDR1 is MDHEN and CDR2 SYDVKM. The CDR3 spans 15 residues. Trimming cost V 7 bases and J 0 bases, with 15 bases left between them. The CDR3, as DNA: TGTGCCAGCACCCCCCCGGGACGGGTGAACACTGAAGCTTTCTTT. Protein product: CASTPPGRVNTEAFF.

This clone was observed a single time. The chain combines TRBV6-5 with TRBJ2-6; possibly TRBD2 for D (5 bases). Germline-derived CDR1 and CDR2 are MNHEY and SVGAGI. V was shortened by 10 bases and J by 2 bases, with 9 bases between the two germline ends. The CDR3 contains 13 residues. The DNA for the CDR3 is TGTGCCACGAGGGAGCCTGGGGCCAACGTCCTGACTTTC. It is translated as CATREPGANVLTF.

The gene calls are TRBV28 and TRBJ1-3; no firm D call. V was cut by 3 bases and J by 0 bases, with 3 bases left in between. Germline V gene lookup returns CDR1 MDHEN and CDR2 SYDVKM. The CDR3 runs 13 residues. CDR3 sequence (DNA): TGTGCCAGCAGTTTCCCCTCTGGAAACACCATATATTTT. This encodes CASSFPSGNTIYF.

The CDR3 nucleotides read TGTGCCAGCACCACGAATATCAGAGGGGCCAACGTCCTGACTTTC. This gives the protein CASTTNIRGANVLTF. V is TRBV16 and J is TRBJ2-6; no firm D call. V lost 7 bases to trimming and J lost 4 bases, with 14 bases between them. Germline V gene lookup returns CDR1 KGHSY and CDR2 FQNENV. The CDR3 is made up of 15 amino acids.

The rearrangement links TRBV19 to TRBJ1-6; unclear D gene. CDR1 is LNHDA, CDR2 SQIVND, per germline (reference sequence). V lost 6 bases and J 8 bases, leaving 14 bases between the germline ends. The CDR3 has 14 residues. The CDR3 nucleotides are TGTGCCAGTAGCGGAGCAGAGGACCATTCACCCCTCCACTTT. Translation gives CASSGAEDHSPLHF.

This chain uses TRBV7-9 with TRBJ2-2, with 7 bases aligning to TRBD2. Unmatched junction bases numbered 18, after V lost 5 bases and J lost 12 bases. The CDR3 runs to 16 residues. The V gene's germline CDR1 is SEHNR and CDR2 FQNEAQ (reference sequence). The CDR3 spells CASSLQGLSGALKLFF. CDR3 nucleotide sequence: TGTGCCAGCAGCCTCCAGGGATTGAGCGGGGCTTTGAAGCTGTTTTTT.

The chain employs TRBV11-2 and TRBJ2-1; D may be TRBD2 (6 bases). Trimming removed 1 base at V and 0 bases at J, with 10 bases between. Germline V gene data show CDR1 as SGHAT and CDR2 as FQNNGV. There are 16 residues in the CDR3. The CDR3 sequence: CASSLGTGVSYNEQFF. The CDR3, as DNA: TGTGCCAGCAGCTTAGGAACGGGAGTCTCCTACAATGAGCAGTTCTTC.

The chain uses TRBV7-2 and TRBJ1-5; D is perhaps TRBD1 (6 bases). From germline, CDR1 is SGHTA and CDR2 FQGNSA. CDR3 length: 14 amino acids. Trimming removed 0 bases at V and 5 bases at J, with 8 bases between. In DNA form, the CDR3 reads TGTGCCAGCAGCTTAGCGGGGGCCTATCAGCCCCAGCATTTT. It specifies CASSLAGAYQPQHF.

The sample holds one count of this clone. J is TRBJ2-7 and V is TRBV5-4; TRBD2 is a possible D gene (6 bases). Germline CDR1 is SGHNT and CDR2 is YYREEE (reference sequence). CDR3 length: 15 residues. V lost 0 bases and J 2 bases, leaving 12 bases between the germline ends. The CDR3, as DNA: TGTGCCAGCAGCTTGGTGATTAGCGGAACCTACGAGCAGTACTTC. It specifies CASSLVISGTYEQYF.

The rearrangement links TRBV6-1 to TRBJ2-5; maybe TRBD2 (6 bases). CDR3 length: 16 amino acids. Trimming took off 1 base at V and 2 bases at J, with 14 bases between the two ends. CDR1 MNHNS and CDR2 SASEGT come from the germline V gene. The CDR3 bases are TGTGCCAGCAGTGAAGTCGCGGGGTGGGGACAAGAGACCCAGTACTTC. Protein product: CASSEVAGWGQETQYF.

This chain uses TRBV14 with TRBJ2-2; D gene unclear. Trimming shortened V by 4 bases and J by 4 bases, and 7 bases separated the two germline ends. Per the germline V gene, CDR1 is SGHDN and CDR2 is FVKESK. This CDR3 has 13 residues. The CDR3 region has the DNA TGTGCCAGCAGCCTCAGCACCACCGGGGAGCTGTTTTTT. The encoded protein is CASSLSTTGELFF.

This clone was recorded only once. This sequence joins TRBV13 and TRBJ1-2, with D perhaps matching TRBD1 (6 bases). V was shortened by 5 bases and J by 8 bases, with 15 bases between the two germline ends. Germline loops: CDR1 PRHDT, CDR2 FYEKMQ (reference sequence). There are 13 residues in the CDR3. The CDR3 bases are TGTGCCAGCAGCGGAAGAACAGGGACCGGCTACACCTTC. Translating it yields CASSGRTGTGYTF. The full variable domain, rest sourced from reference TRBV13 and TRBJ1-2, is AAGVIQSPRHLIKEKRETATLKCYPIPRHDTVYWYQQGPGQDPQFLISFYEKMQSDKGSIPDRFSAQQFSDYHSELNMSSLELGDSALYFCASSGRTGTGYTFGSGTRLTVV.